These 8 T cell receptor beta chains came from one sample sequenced in a study of blood T cell repertoires in COVID-19. Here immunoSEQ multiplex PCR was the method, and the copy in TCRdb shows in-frame clones only, minus some. The sample comprises around 180,000 clones, roughly nine tenths of which are singletons, and 20% rests with the top ten. The specimen sequenced was peripheral blood. Every receptor here comes from a man aged 65 to 85 with active or convalescent COVID-19.

The V gene is TRBV4-3, the J gene TRBJ1-4; 8 bases match TRBD1. Germline CDR1 and CDR2: LGHNA and YSLEER. The CDR3 has 15 amino acids. The ends lost 6 bases at V and 7 bases at J; junction bases unmatched: 10. CDR3 protein: CASSPLTGGIEKLFF. The CDR3 DNA sequence: TGCGCCAGCAGTCCCCTTACAGGGGGGATTGAAAAACTGTTTTTT.

V usage is TRBV30 and J usage is TRBJ1-5; D unresolved. The CDR3 sequence is 13 residues long. Between the trimmed V and J ends, which lost 2 bases and 4 bases, there was a span of 9 bases. Germline assignment: CDR1 GTSNPN and CDR2 SVGIG (reference sequence). Here the CDR3 reads CAWSFTLNQPQHF. Written as DNA, the CDR3 is TGTGCCTGGAGTTTCACCCTAAATCAGCCCCAGCATTTT.

V is TRBV9 and J is TRBJ2-1; TRBD2 matches at 8 bases. V trimming: 2 bases; J trimming: 7 bases; junction bases outside the gene matches: 11. Germline CDR1 reads SGDLS; CDR2 reads YYNGEE. This CDR3 comprises 16 residues. The CDR3 region is CASSVSSGGHQNEQFF. The CDR3 nucleotides read TGTGCCAGCAGCGTGTCTTCGGGGGGGCACCAAAATGAGCAGTTCTTC.

The chain joins TRBV7-2 to TRBJ1-1; D not certain. There are 14 residues in the CDR3. Germline V gives CDR1 SGHTA, CDR2 FQGNSA. Trimming took 1 base from V and 0 from J, leaving 6 bases between them. DNA of the CDR3: TGTGCCAGCAGCTTAGGGCCATTGAACACTGAAGCTTTCTTT. As protein: CASSLGPLNTEAFF.

The chain combines TRBV29-1 with TRBJ2-4; maybe TRBD1 (5 bases). Trimming cost V 4 bases and J 6 bases, with 7 bases left between them. Germline V lookup: CDR1 SQVTM, CDR2 ANQGSEA. This CDR3 is 11 amino acids long. The CDR3 sequence: CSVARGNIQYF. The DNA for the CDR3 is TGCAGCGTTGCAAGGGGAAACATTCAGTACTTC.

The genes are TRBV4-3 and TRBJ1-1, with TRBD1 identical over 9 bases. Germline V lookup: CDR1 LGHNA, CDR2 YSLEER. The CDR3 has 15 residues. The junction had 5 bases not matched to a gene; V was cut back by 5 bases and J by 1 base. The CDR3 reads CASSFRDRENTEAFF. CDR3 sequence (DNA): TGCGCCAGCAGCTTCCGGGACAGGGAGAACACTGAAGCTTTCTTT.

V gene TRBV7-2 combines with J gene TRBJ2-3, with D perhaps TRBD1 (6 bases). The V and J ends lost 4 bases and 2 bases respectively, with 13 bases between them. The CDR3 totals 15 residues. Germline CDR1 and CDR2: SGHTA and FQGNSA. The CDR3 loop reads CASSYRDTSTDTQYF. The CDR3 bases are TGTGCCAGCAGCTACCGGGACACCTCCACAGATACGCAGTATTTT.

The chain couples TRBV6-6 to TRBJ1-4; D is unclear. Germline V gene data show CDR1 as MNHNY and CDR2 as SVGAGI (reference sequence). Trimming shortened V by 0 bases and J by 7 bases, and 9 bases separated the two germline ends. This CDR3 spans 14 amino acids. The CDR3 sequence is CASSYSGRSEKLFF. The CDR3 bases are TGTGCCAGCAGTTACTCGGGGAGGAGTGAAAAACTGTTTTTT.